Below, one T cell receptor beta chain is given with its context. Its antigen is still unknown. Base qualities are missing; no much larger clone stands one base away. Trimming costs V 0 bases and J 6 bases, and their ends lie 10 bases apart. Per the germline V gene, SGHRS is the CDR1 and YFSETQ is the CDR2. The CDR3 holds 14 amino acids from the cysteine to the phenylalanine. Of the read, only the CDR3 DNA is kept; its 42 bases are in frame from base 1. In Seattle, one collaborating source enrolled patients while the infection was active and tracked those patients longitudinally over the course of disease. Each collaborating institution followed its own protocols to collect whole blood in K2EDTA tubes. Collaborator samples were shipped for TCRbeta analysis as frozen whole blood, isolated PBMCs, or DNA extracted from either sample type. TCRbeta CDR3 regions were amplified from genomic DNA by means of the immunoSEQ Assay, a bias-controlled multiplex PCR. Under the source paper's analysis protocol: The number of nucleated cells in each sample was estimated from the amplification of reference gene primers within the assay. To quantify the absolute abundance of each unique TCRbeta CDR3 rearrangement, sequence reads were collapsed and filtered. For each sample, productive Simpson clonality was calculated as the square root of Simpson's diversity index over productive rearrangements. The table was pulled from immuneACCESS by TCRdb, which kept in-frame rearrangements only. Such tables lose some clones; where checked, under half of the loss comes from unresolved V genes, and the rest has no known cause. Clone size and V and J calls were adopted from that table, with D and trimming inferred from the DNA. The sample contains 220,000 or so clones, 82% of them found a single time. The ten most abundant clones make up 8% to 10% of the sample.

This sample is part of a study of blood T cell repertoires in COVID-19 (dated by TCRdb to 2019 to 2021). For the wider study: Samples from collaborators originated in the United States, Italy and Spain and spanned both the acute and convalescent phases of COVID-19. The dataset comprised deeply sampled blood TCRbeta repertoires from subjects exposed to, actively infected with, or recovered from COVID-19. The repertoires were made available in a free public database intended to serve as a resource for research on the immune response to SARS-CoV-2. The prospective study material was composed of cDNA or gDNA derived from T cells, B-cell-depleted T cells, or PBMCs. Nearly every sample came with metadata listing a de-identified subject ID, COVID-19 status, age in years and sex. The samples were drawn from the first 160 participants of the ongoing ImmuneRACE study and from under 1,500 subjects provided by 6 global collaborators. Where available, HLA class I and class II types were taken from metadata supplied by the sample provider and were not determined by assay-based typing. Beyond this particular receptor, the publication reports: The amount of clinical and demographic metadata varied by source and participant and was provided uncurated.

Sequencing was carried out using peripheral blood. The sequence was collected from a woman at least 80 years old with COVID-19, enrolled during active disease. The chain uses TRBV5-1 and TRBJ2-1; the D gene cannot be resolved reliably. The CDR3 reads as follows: CASSLVDTGNEQFF. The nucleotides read TGCGCCAGCAGCTTGGTCGATACGGGCAATGAGCAGTTCTTC.